The sequence of this TCR beta chain was determined in a study of T cells in Graves' hyperthyroidism and ophthalmopathy. Amplification yielded TCR beta CDR3 regions, with RNA transcripts as the source. Carried out on the TCR CDR3, a first-round RT-PCR used the HTBI primer set. TCRdb reprocessed the multiplex PCR reads with MiXCR, giving one entry per CDR3 protein. Of about 300,000 distinct CDR3 sequences in the sample, approximately 19% were seen once. Trimming stripped 5 bases from V and 1 base from J, with 18 bases between. This CDR3 is 17 amino acids long. In germline, CDR1 is MNHNS, CDR2 SASEGT. This clonotype was detected ten times or more. Uncontrolled infection, other autoimmune disease, pregnancy or lactation barred patients from enrollment.

Sequencing was carried out using blood. This chain uses TRBV6-1 with TRBJ2-1; D gene ambiguous. The sequence was obtained from a man aged 45-60 years with Graves' ophthalmopathy. CDR3 bases: TGTGCCAGCAGTTTTTCTCTGCCAGCCATGTCCTACAATGAGCAGTTCTTC. Amino acids: CASSFSLPAMSYNEQFF.